What follows is one T cell receptor (beta chain) and its context. The CDR3 is 16 residues long. Germline CDR1 reads SGHRS; CDR2 reads YFSETQ. V lost 2 bases, J lost 2 bases, and 16 bases lay in between. These data are taken from a study of blood T cell repertoires in COVID-19. Assay: immunoSEQ multiplex PCR; the TCRdb copy retains only in-frame clones and omits some. The sample consists of around 200,000 clones, just under 90% of them appearing once. The chain has TRBV5-1 and TRBJ2-5, with D perhaps TRBD2 (5 bases). Input material: peripheral blood. This receptor was obtained from a man younger than 35 with active or convalescent COVID-19. CDR3 sequence: CASSLGSVTPQETQYF. The CDR3 DNA reads as TGCGCCAGCAGCTTAGGTAGCGTCACCCCTCAAGAGACCCAGTACTTC. Looking up the rest from reference TRBV5-1 and TRBJ2-5 gives the full variable domain: KAGVTQTPRYLIKTRGQQVTLSCSPISGHRSVSWYQQTPGQGLQFLFEYFSETQRNKGNFPGRFSGRQFSNSRSEMNVSTLELGDSALYLCASSLGSVTPQETQYFGPGTRLLVL.